This TCR beta chain was profiled in a study of blood T cell repertoires in COVID-19. The wider study: Acute and convalescent COVID-19 samples came from the United States, Italy and Spain.

TCRdb's table, derived via immunoSEQ multiplex PCR, lists solely in-frame clones and lacks some. Of around 21,000 clones in the sample, around 90% were seen once. The CDR3 loop spans 13 amino acids. Germline lookup yields CDR1 MNHEY and CDR2 SVGAGI. The V gene lost 3 bases and the J gene lost 4 bases, with 9 bases spanning the gap. Sequencing was done on a sample of peripheral blood. The receptor was derived from a woman aged 80 or older with active COVID-19. The rearrangement links TRBV6-5 to TRBJ1-1; D uncertain. The CDR3 DNA follows: TGTGCCAGCAGTTATGGAGGGAGCACTGAAGCTTTCTTT. Translated: CASSYGGSTEAFF.